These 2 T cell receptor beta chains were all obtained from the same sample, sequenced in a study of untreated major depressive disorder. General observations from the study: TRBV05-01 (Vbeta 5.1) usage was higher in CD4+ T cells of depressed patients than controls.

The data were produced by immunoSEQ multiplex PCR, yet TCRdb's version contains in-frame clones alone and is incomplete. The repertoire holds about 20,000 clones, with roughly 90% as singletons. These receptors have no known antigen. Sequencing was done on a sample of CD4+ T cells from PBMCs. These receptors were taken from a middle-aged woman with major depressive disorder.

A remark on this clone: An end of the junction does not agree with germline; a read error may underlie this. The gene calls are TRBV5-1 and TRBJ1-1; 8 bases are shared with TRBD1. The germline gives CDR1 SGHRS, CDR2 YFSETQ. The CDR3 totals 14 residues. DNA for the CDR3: TGCGCCAGCAGCTTGCGGGACAGGAACTCTGAAGCTTTCTTT. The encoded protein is CASSLRDRNSEAFF.

CDR3 amino acids: CASSGDFNQPQHF. The DNA of the CDR3 is TGTGCCAGCAGTGGGGACTTTAATCAGCCCCAGCATTTT. The V gene is TRBV2, the J gene TRBJ1-5; TRBD1 might be the D (5 bases). CDR1 and CDR2 from the germline V gene are SNHLY and FYNNEI. The CDR3 is 13 residues long. With 4 bases removed from V and 4 bases from J, the gap between germline ends came to 8 bases.